This passage covers 32 T cell receptor beta chains from one sample sequenced in a study of cytomegalovirus exposure and HLA in healthy donors. The PCR had 60 Vbeta and 13 Jbeta primers. TCRdb's copy holds only in-frame clones and misses some; the assay was immunoSEQ multiplex PCR. The sample holds roughly 200,000 clones, approximately 80% seen once. Material: PBMCs. The source of these receptors is a man aged 30 to 45 in good health and CMV-seronegative.

The rearrangement links TRBV19 to TRBJ1-5; no clear D. This CDR3 spans 14 amino acids. Germline V gene sequence: CDR1 LNHDA, CDR2 SQIVND (reference sequence). V was cut by 3 bases and J by 2 bases, with 8 bases left in between. CDR3 residues: CASSIRQGNQPQHF. The CDR3 nucleotides read TGTGCCAGTAGTATCAGGCAGGGCAATCAGCCCCAGCATTTT.

V usage is TRBV6-5 and J usage is TRBJ2-2, with no clear D. V was clipped by 4 bases and J by 6 bases, with 15 bases between them. This CDR3 spans 15 amino acids. The germline gives CDR1 MNHEY, CDR2 SVGAGI. CDR3: CASSFRRVGSGELFF. The CDR3 DNA follows: TGTGCCAGCAGTTTCCGCCGGGTCGGGTCCGGGGAGCTGTTTTTT.

The V call is TRBV15, the J call TRBJ1-2, with D tentatively TRBD1 (6 bases). CDR1 LNHNV and CDR2 YYDKDF come from the germline V gene (reference sequence). V was clipped by 0 bases and J by 8 bases, with 19 bases between them. This CDR3 has 16 amino acids. As DNA, the CDR3 is TGTGCCACCAGCAGAGACTTAAATCCAGGACAGCGGGGCTACACCTTC. The encoded protein is CATSRDLNPGQRGYTF.

The gene calls are TRBV27 and TRBJ1-2, with a weak D call TRBD1 (6 bases). Germline CDR1 is MNHEY and CDR2 is SMNVEV (reference sequence). The CDR3 sequence is 11 residues long. The ends were cut back, 3 bases at V and 7 bases at J, with 6 bases in the middle. CDR3 region: CASSLGAGYTF. The CDR3 DNA reads TGTGCCAGCAGTTTGGGGGCTGGCTACACCTTC.

As for this clone: The germline gene is not matched at one end of the junction; a read error may be the cause. The rearrangement uses TRBV14 and TRBJ2-7; 7 bases fit TRBD1. The CDR3 has 13 amino acids. Germline CDR1 is SGHDN and CDR2 is FVKESK. The CDR3 loop is CANSHRDSYEQYF. The CDR3 nucleotides are TGTGCCAACAGCCATAGGGACAGCTACGAGCAGTACTTC. Together with reference TRBV14 and TRBJ2-7, the CDR3 gives the full variable domain: EAGVTQFPSHSVIEKGQTVTLRCDPISGHDNLYWYRRVMGKEIKFLLHFVKESKQDESGMPNNRFLAERTGGTYSTLKVQPAELEDSGVYFCANSHRDSYEQYFGPGTRLTVT.

This sequence joins TRBV9 and TRBJ1-6; 7 bases map to TRBD1. Germline CDR1 SGDLS, CDR2 YYNGEE. CDR3 length: 12 residues. The ends lost 8 bases at V and 7 bases at J; junction bases unmatched: 3. This CDR3 reads CASGGGNSPLHF. The CDR3 bases are TGTGCCAGTGGAGGGGGCAATTCACCCCTCCACTTT.

This clone was detected once. V gene TRBV5-1 combines with J gene TRBJ2-3; D is undetermined. CDR1 is SGHRS, CDR2 YFSETQ, per germline. CDR3 length: 13 residues. Trimming shortened V by 5 bases and J by 2 bases, and 9 bases separated the two germline ends. The CDR3 protein is CASSPEYTDTQYF. CDR3 sequence (DNA): TGCGCCAGCAGTCCAGAATACACAGATACGCAGTATTTT.

This sequence joins TRBV12-1 and TRBJ2-5; the table's D call TRBD2 went unverified against the DNA. TRBV12-1 is a listed pseudogene. This CDR3 is 16 amino acids long. CDR3 loop: CASSFRLAGGQETQYF. CDR3 DNA sequence: TGTGCCAGCAGCTTCCGACTAGCGGGGGGGCAGGAGACCCAGTACTTC.

V and J are TRBV4-3 and TRBJ2-5; D remains unclear. CDR3 length equals 12 residues. Germline CDR1 and CDR2: LGHNA and YSLEER. Trimming shortened V by 4 bases and J by 3 bases, and 6 bases separated the two germline ends. This chain's CDR3 is CASSPDEETQYF. The CDR3 bases are TGCGCCAGCAGCCCAGACGAAGAGACCCAGTACTTC.

The chain carries TRBV5-1 and TRBJ2-7; 9 positions match TRBD2. This CDR3 has 16 residues. With 5 bases clipped from V and 3 bases from J, the junction kept 12 bases outside the gene matches. Germline CDR1 and CDR2: SGHRS and YFSETQ. The CDR3 region is CASSLSLAGTLYEQYF. The CDR3 region has the DNA TGCGCCAGCAGTTTATCCCTAGCGGGGACCCTCTACGAGCAGTACTTC.

V is TRBV5-1 and J is TRBJ2-5; D possibly corresponds to TRBD2 (6 bases). The CDR3 is 15 residues long. Germline CDR1 reads SGHRS; CDR2 reads YFSETQ. Between the trimmed V and J ends, which lost 0 bases and 4 bases, there was a span of 13 bases. The DNA of the CDR3 is TGCGCCAGCAGCTTGGTGCCCGCGCGGGGAGAGACCCAGTACTTC. Translating it yields CASSLVPARGETQYF.

The sample holds one count of this clone. The CDR3 here is CASSLFAGLEAFF. The CDR3 DNA follows: TGTGCCAGCAGTTTATTTGCAGGGCTTGAAGCTTTCTTT. V and J are TRBV28 and TRBJ1-1; TRBD1 might be the D (5 bases). Per the germline V gene, CDR1 is MDHEN and CDR2 is SYDVKM. V was pared by 1 base and J by 7 bases, with 10 bases between. The CDR3 consists of 13 residues. The whole variable domain, filled in from reference TRBV28 and TRBJ1-1, reads DVKVTQSSRYLVKRTGEKVFLECVQDMDHENMFWYRQDPGLGLRLIYFSYDVKMKEKGDIPEGYSVSREKKERFSLILESASTNQTSMYLCASSLFAGLEAFFGQGTRLTVV.

The V gene is TRBV7-9, the J gene TRBJ2-7, with a possible D match to TRBD2 (7 bases). V was clipped by 5 bases and J by 5 bases, with 22 bases between them. CDR3 length equals 16 residues. The V gene's germline CDR1 is SEHNR and CDR2 FQNEAQ (reference sequence). The CDR3 reads CASSLPPGGLPHEQYF. The CDR3 nucleotides are TGTGCCAGCAGCCTCCCGCCCGGGGGGCTTCCCCACGAGCAGTACTTC.

V gene TRBV4-1 combines with J gene TRBJ2-2, with 8 bases matching TRBD1. The CDR3 loop spans 19 amino acids. Per germline, CDR1 MGHRA and CDR2 YSYEKL. The ends lost 0 bases at V and 1 base at J; junction bases unmatched: 10. CDR3: CASSQDRGLGVRNTGELFF. Here the CDR3 DNA reads TGCGCCAGCAGCCAAGACAGGGGGCTTGGGGTTCGGAACACCGGGGAGCTGTTTTTT.

V is TRBV4-3 and J is TRBJ2-7, with D hard to call. The germline V gene has CDR1 LGHNA and CDR2 YSLEER. This CDR3 is built from 13 residues. V lost 1 base and J 6 bases, leaving 10 bases between the germline ends. DNA of the CDR3: TGCGCCAGCAGCCAAGCCCCCAGTCTCGAGCAGTACTTC. It specifies CASSQAPSLEQYF.

This clone was seen more than once but under ten times. The genes are TRBV7-8 and TRBJ1-1, with 7 bases aligning to TRBD1. The CDR3 extends over 13 amino acids. The V segment lost 5 bases and the J segment 9 bases; nucleotides outside the gene matches: 9. CDR1 is SGHVS and CDR2 is FQNEAQ in the germline V gene. CDR3 sequence: CASSLDRVSQAFF. CDR3 nucleotide sequence: TGTGCCAGCAGCCTAGACAGGGTTAGTCAAGCTTTCTTT. Combining the CDR3 with reference TRBV7-8 and TRBJ1-1 gives the whole variable domain GAGVSQSPRYKVAKRGQDVALRCDPISGHVSLFWYQQALGQGPEFLTYFQNEAQLDKSGLPSDRFFAERPEGSVSTLKIQRTQQEDSAVYLCASSLDRVSQAFFGQGTRLTVV.

This chain connects TRBV15 to TRBJ2-5; D is perhaps TRBD2 (5 bases). Trimming shortened V by 0 bases and J by 4 bases, and 9 bases separated the two germline ends. CDR3 length equals 14 residues. Germline V gives CDR1 LNHNV, CDR2 YYDKDF (reference sequence). Written as DNA, the CDR3 is TGTGCCACCAGCAGAGATCTAGGGAGAGAGACCCAGTACTTC. It yields the protein CATSRDLGRETQYF.

The V gene is TRBV19, the J gene TRBJ2-1; 8 bases match TRBD2. Unmatched junction bases numbered 5, after V lost 2 bases and J lost 2 bases. The germline gives CDR1 LNHDA, CDR2 SQIVND (reference sequence). The CDR3 extends over 16 amino acids. CDR3 bases: TGTGCCAGTAGTATATCGGGGGGGGTTACCTACAATGAGCAGTTCTTC. Its translation: CASSISGGVTYNEQFF.

The chain is built from TRBV6-5 and TRBJ2-5, with 9 bases aligning to TRBD1. Trimming removed 6 bases from V and 5 bases from J; junction bases left unmatched: 7. The CDR3 extends over 14 amino acids. The germline V gene encodes CDR1 MNHEY and CDR2 SVGAGI. Here the CDR3 reads CASRGDRDSETQYF. In DNA, the CDR3 is TGTGCCAGCAGAGGGGACAGGGATAGTGAGACCCAGTACTTC.

The chain couples TRBV2 to TRBJ2-1; TRBD2 aligns across 8 bases. J gave up 4 bases and V 7 bases, and 6 bases lay outside the gene matches. Germline V gene lookup returns CDR1 SNHLY and CDR2 FYNNEI. This CDR3 region has 14 residues. CDR3 sequence (DNA): TGTGCCAGCAAGGGCGGGGGGTCTTACAATGAGCAGTTCTTC. Protein sequence: CASKGGGSYNEQFF.

Concerning this clone: The junction does not match germline at one end; this may be a read error. V is TRBV4-2 and J is TRBJ2-2; TRBD2 matches 13 bases. Germline V gene data show CDR1 as LGHNA and CDR2 as YNFKEQ. CDR3 length equals 15 residues. Here the CDR3 DNA reads TGTGCCAGCAGCCAAGGTCAAGGACTAGCGGGGGAGGTGTTTTTT. This translates into CASSQGQGLAGEVFF.

The chain couples TRBV13 to TRBJ1-3; D perhaps matches TRBD1 (6 bases). Germline lookup yields CDR1 PRHDT and CDR2 FYEKMQ (reference sequence). The CDR3 contains 14 residues. V lost 0 bases to trimming and J lost 4 bases, with 7 bases between them. The chain's CDR3 is CASSLGGTGNTIYF. Here the CDR3 DNA reads TGTGCCAGCAGCTTAGGAGGGACAGGAAACACCATATATTTT.

The rearrangement links TRBV7-8 to TRBJ1-4; a weak D match, TRBD1 (6 bases). Trimming removed 1 base from V and 8 bases from J, with 17 bases in between. This CDR3 is 16 amino acids long. Germline V lookup: CDR1 SGHVS, CDR2 FQNEAQ. CDR3 sequence: CASSLVKGGRGEKLFF. The CDR3 DNA is TGTGCCAGCAGCTTAGTTAAGGGGGGGCGTGGGGAAAAACTGTTTTTT.

V gene TRBV4-1 combines with J gene TRBJ1-3, with no clear D. The CDR3 has 20 amino acids. Germline V gives CDR1 MGHRA, CDR2 YSYEKL. V dropped 0 bases and J dropped 0 bases, with 21 bases sitting between them. CDR3 sequence reads: CASSQDLKAPNKRSGNTIYF. Here the CDR3 DNA reads TGCGCCAGCAGCCAAGATCTAAAGGCGCCGAATAAGCGCTCTGGAAACACCATATATTTT.

The chain has TRBV28 and TRBJ1-2; D remains ambiguous. Trimming cost V 3 bases and J 2 bases, with 16 bases left between them. This CDR3 is built from 16 residues. Germline V CDR1 and CDR2: MDHEN, SYDVKM. The CDR3 DNA follows: TGTGCCAGCAGTTTTCTAGGTTCACTAGAGAACTATGGCTACACCTTC. Amino acid sequence: CASSFLGSLENYGYTF.

The chain employs TRBV28 and TRBJ1-2; D is possibly TRBD1 (5 bases). Trimming stripped 4 bases from V and 2 bases from J, with 11 bases between. Looked up from germline, CDR1 is MDHEN and CDR2 is SYDVKM. The CDR3 sequence is 14 residues long. The CDR3 here is CASSWAQGNYGYTF. CDR3 DNA: TGTGCCAGCAGTTGGGCCCAGGGAAACTATGGCTACACCTTC.

Remarks on this clone: This CDR3 is also generated by other DNA sequences in the sample. The rearrangement joins TRBV2 to TRBJ2-7; TRBD1 aligns across 9 bases. The CDR3 spans 14 residues. Germline V CDR1 and CDR2: SNHLY, FYNNEI. Trimming cost V 9 bases and J 3 bases; bases outside gene matches: 9. The CDR3 nucleotides read TGTGCCAGTAGGCAGCCGGGACAGGGCTACGAGCAGTACTTC. Translation gives CASRQPGQGYEQYF.

This chain connects TRBV29-1 to TRBJ1-1; the match to TRBD1 covers 9 bases. CDR1 and CDR2 (germline): SQVTM, ANQGSEA. The CDR3 totals 14 residues. The V and J ends lost 7 bases and 4 bases, in that order; junction bases with no gene match: 10. The CDR3 loop reads CSGAKTGGGTEAFF. The CDR3 nucleotides are TGCAGCGGGGCCAAGACAGGGGGGGGCACTGAAGCTTTCTTT. The full variable domain, completed using reference TRBV29-1 and TRBJ1-1, is SAVISQKPSRDICQRGTSLTIQCQVDSQVTMMFWYRQQPGQSLTLIATANQGSEATYESGFVIDKFPISRPNLTFSTLTVSNMSPEDSSIYLCSGAKTGGGTEAFFGQGTRLTVV.

The chain uses TRBV28 and TRBJ2-7; no clear D. Deletions cut 10 bases from V and 0 bases from J, with 13 bases between. Germline loops: CDR1 MDHEN, CDR2 SYDVKM. The CDR3 is made up of 13 amino acids. CDR3 nucleotide sequence: TGTGCCACCAACCCCGGTGACTCCTACGAGCAGTACTTC. As protein: CATNPGDSYEQYF. Drawing the rest from reference TRBV28 and TRBJ2-7, the complete variable domain is DVKVTQSSRYLVKRTGEKVFLECVQDMDHENMFWYRQDPGLGLRLIYFSYDVKMKEKGDIPEGYSVSREKKERFSLILESASTNQTSMYLCATNPGDSYEQYFGPGTRLTVT.

V usage is TRBV7-9 and J usage is TRBJ2-3; 9 nucleotides match TRBD2. V lost 1 base to trimming and J lost 3 bases; unmatched junction nucleotides: 5. Germline V gives CDR1 SEHNR, CDR2 FQNEAQ (reference sequence). CDR3 length: 16 amino acids. CDR3 residues: CASSLVGGGATDTQYF. CDR3 sequence (DNA): TGTGCCAGCAGCTTAGTTGGCGGGGGGGCTACAGATACGCAGTATTTT. The variable domain in full, completed from reference TRBV7-9 and TRBJ2-3, reads DTGVSQNPRHKITKRGQNVTFRCDPISEHNRLYWYRQTLGQGPEFLTYFQNEAQLEKSRLLSDRFSAERPKGSFSTLEIQRTEQGDSAMYLCASSLVGGGATDTQYFGPGTRLTVL.

This clone was observed a single time. This chain links TRBV5-7 with TRBJ2-1; a possible D gene is TRBD2 (6 bases). TRBV5-7 counts as an open reading frame of uncertain function. The ends were cut back, 0 bases at V and 1 base at J, with 17 bases in the middle. The CDR3 is 18 residues long. CDR3: CASSLGRAAGGSYNEQFF. In nucleotides, the CDR3 is TGTGCCAGCAGCTTGGGGAGGGCGGCAGGCGGATCCTACAATGAGCAGTTCTTC.

This chain joins TRBV6-1 and TRBJ1-2; D unclear. The CDR3 has 14 residues. V was pared by 4 bases and J by 5 bases, with 14 bases between. Germline V gene data show CDR1 as MNHNS and CDR2 as SASEGT. CDR3 amino acids: CASSVSADYYGYTF. The CDR3 coding sequence is TGTGCCAGCAGTGTGTCTGCGGATTATTATGGCTACACCTTC.